This T cell receptor beta chain originates from a study of cytomegalovirus exposure and HLA in healthy donors. Study outcomes and limitations: Rates of TCR association differed by HLA locus in a later analysis, with DRB1 highest and HLA-C lowest. Accounts indicate the classifier identified cytomegalovirus status with strong specificity and sensitivity.

As for this clone: The antigen remains unidentified.

Primers: 60 Vbeta forward and 13 Jbeta reverse. Sequencing used immunoSEQ multiplex PCR; TCRdb keeps in-frame clones, though not all of them. Its clone listing holds more than 95,000 clones. Per germline, CDR1 LNHDA and CDR2 SQIVND (reference sequence). V lost 5 bases to trimming and J lost 7 bases; unmatched junction nucleotides: 5. This CDR3 has 13 amino acids. Sequenced material: PBMCs. The chain employs TRBV19 and TRBJ1-5; 7 bases are a match to TRBD1. The TCR sequence derives from a man aged 18-30 years in good health and CMV-seronegative. CDR3 residues: CASSADRVQPQHF. The CDR3 region has the DNA TGTGCCAGTAGTGCCGACAGGGTCCAGCCCCAGCATTTT.